The rows below give T cell receptor beta chains drawn from one sample of a study of regulatory T cells in long-lasting Graves disease. TCRdb used MiXCR to reprocess the multiplex PCR reads, holding one entry per CDR3 protein. The sample records 360,000 or so distinct CDR3 sequences, around 15% being singletons. These data are also associated with another study on T cells in Graves' hyperthyroidism and ophthalmopathy.

The source was peripheral blood mononuclear cells (PBMCs), collected at new diagnosis, from a patient treated with antithyroid drugs. The receptors shown here come from a young woman with Graves disease. Each CDR3 is given with its conserved first and last residue. D genes are given only for firm matches. Only part of the rows carry a size: once, few, many, or a class if the clone is expanded.

d_gene	abundance	v_gene	j_gene	CDR3aa	CDR3nt
TRBD1	-	TRBV5-1	TRBJ2-3	CASSIGTAYSSTDTQYF	TGCGCCAGCAGCATTGGGACAGCGTATTCTAGCACAGATACGCAGTATTTT
-	few	TRBV19	TRBJ1-1	CASSTTGLMNTEAFF	TGTGCCAGTAGTACGACAGGCCTCATGAACACTGAAGCTTTCTTT
-	-	TRBV3-1	TRBJ2-5	CASSQGIWYF	TGTGCCAGCAGCCAGGGGATCTGGTACTTC
-	many	TRBV12-3/TRBV12-4	TRBJ2-5	CASRDRETQYF	TGTGCCAGCAGAGATAGAGAGACCCAGTACTTC
-	-	TRBV19	TRBJ1-5	CASSAGDGNPRNQPQHF	TGTGCCAGTAGTGCCGGGGACGGAAACCCCCGCAATCAGCCCCAGCATTTT
-	-	TRBV5-6	TRBJ2-5	CASSGLRVAVQETQYF	TGTGCCAGCAGCGGCTTGAGGGTAGCCGTCCAAGAGACCCAGTACTTC
TRBD2	-	TRBV2	TRBJ2-5	CASGTGGGETQYF	TGTGCCAGCGGGACTGGGGGGGGAGAGACCCAGTACTTC
-	-	TRBV3-1	TRBJ1-2	CASSQDLHGYTF	TGTGCCAGCAGCCAGGATTTGCATGGCTACACCTTC
TRBD1	-	TRBV19	TRBJ1-5	CASRDLGTGITSRQPQHF	TGTGCCAGTAGGGACTTAGGGACAGGGATTACTTCGCGGCAGCCCCAGCATTTT
-	-	TRBV2	TRBJ1-5	CASSRDRNQPQHF	TGTGCCAGCAGTCGGGACCGAAATCAGCCCCAGCATTTT
-	many	TRBV20-1	TRBJ2-3	CSARDRGTQYF	TGCAGTGCTAGAGATCGGGGTACGCAGTATTTT
-	many	TRBV2	TRBJ1-2	CASSESGTGENYGYTF	TGTGCCAGCAGTGAGAGCGGGACGGGGGAAAACTATGGCTACACCTTC
-	-	TRBV19	TRBJ2-7	CASSPRGGIGSYEQYF	TGTGCCAGTAGTCCCCGTGGAGGAATAGGATCCTACGAGCAGTACTTC
-	-	TRBV19	TRBJ2-7	CASRRGDGEQYF	TGTGCCAGTAGAAGGGGGGACGGCGAGCAGTACTTC
TRBD1	many	TRBV20-1	TRBJ1-4	CSASRDRGRRSEKLFF	TGCAGTGCTAGCCGGGACAGGGGGCGGCGCAGTGAAAAACTGTTTTTT
-	many	TRBV12-3/TRBV12-4	TRBJ1-1	CASSFNGQLNTEAFF	TGTGCCAGCAGTTTCAACGGACAGTTGAACACTGAAGCTTTCTTT
-	few	TRBV7-8	TRBJ1-2	CASRRSGLNNYGYTF	TGTGCCAGCAGACGCTCCGGGCTCAATAACTATGGCTACACCTTC
TRBD1	many	TRBV20-1	TRBJ1-4	CSATNPKQGARTNEKLFF	TGCAGTGCCACCAATCCAAAACAGGGGGCACGGACTAATGAAAAACTGTTTTTT
-	-	TRBV7-9	TRBJ1-5	CASSLGFQPQHF	TGTGCCAGCAGCTTAGGTTTTCAGCCCCAGCATTTT
-	few	TRBV7-8	TRBJ2-1	CASSPVVGPFGNEQFF	TGTGCCAGCAGCCCGGTCGTAGGCCCTTTTGGCAATGAGCAGTTCTTC
-	-	TRBV24-1	TRBJ2-5	CATSDPEETQYF	TGTGCCACCAGTGACCCCGAGGAGACCCAGTACTTC
TRBD2	-	TRBV5-5	TRBJ2-3	CASSGLAGLTDTQYF	TGTGCCAGCAGCGGACTAGCGGGGCTCACAGATACGCAGTATTTT
-	many	TRBV30	TRBJ1-5	CAWSVGGLGNQPQHF	TGTGCCTGGAGTGTAGGGGGGCTTGGCAATCAGCCCCAGCATTTT
TRBD1	many	TRBV6-2/TRBV6-3	TRBJ1-1	CASSYRQGASTEAFF	TGTGCCAGCAGTTACAGGCAGGGGGCCTCGACTGAAGCTTTCTTT
TRBD1	-	TRBV20-1	TRBJ2-3	CSAMTGRLLDTQYF	TGCAGTGCTATGACAGGGCGTTTGTTAGATACGCAGTATTTT
TRBD2	many	TRBV28	TRBJ2-7	CASSTGRERTYEQYF	TGTGCCAGCAGTACCGGGCGGGAGAGGACCTACGAGCAGTACTTC
-	many	TRBV6-1	TRBJ2-5	CASRPKDRPVGTQYF	TGTGCCAGCAGACCAAAAGACAGGCCGGTTGGGACCCAGTACTTC
TRBD1	few	TRBV11-2	TRBJ2-7	CASSSGTGGPEQYF	TGTGCCAGCAGCTCCGGGACAGGGGGTCCCGAGCAGTACTTC
-	-	TRBV19	TRBJ2-7	CASSSQTTLEQYF	TGTGCCAGTAGCAGCCAGACGACCCTCGAGCAGTACTTC
TRBD2	many	TRBV10-1	TRBJ2-1	CASSEGSGSNPYNEQFF	TGCGCCAGCAGTGAGGGTAGCGGGAGTAACCCATACAATGAGCAGTTCTTC
-	many	TRBV5-1	TRBJ2-3	CASSDSGYTDTQYF	TGCGCCAGCAGCGATAGCGGATACACAGATACGCAGTATTTT
-	many	TRBV20-1	TRBJ1-1	CSARERGRWGATEAFF	TGCAGTGCTAGAGAAAGGGGGAGGTGGGGCGCCACTGAAGCTTTCTTT
-	many	TRBV28	TRBJ2-5	CASSLWGLGETQYF	TGTGCCAGCAGTTTATGGGGGTTAGGGGAGACCCAGTACTTC
TRBD1	many	TRBV6-1	TRBJ1-2	CASSEGVGGDGYTF	TGTGCCAGCAGTGAAGGCGTAGGGGGCGATGGCTACACCTTC
TRBD2	many	TRBV11-2	TRBJ2-1	CASSSGLAGVSREFF	TGTGCCAGCAGCTCGGGACTAGCGGGTGTCAGTCGGGAGTTCTTC
-	many	TRBV6-1	TRBJ2-1	CASTPRTYNEQFF	TGTGCCAGCACTCCTCGTACTTACAATGAGCAGTTCTTC
TRBD2	-	TRBV27	TRBJ2-1	CASSFGGEYNEQFF	TGTGCCAGCAGTTTCGGGGGGGAGTACAATGAGCAGTTCTTC
-	-	TRBV6-1	TRBJ1-2	CASKYTGRGGYTF	TGTGCCAGCAAATATACAGGGCGGGGGGGCTACACCTTC
-	-	TRBV13	TRBJ1-4	CASSLAGRRNEKLFF	TGTGCCAGCAGCTTAGCCGGACGGAGGAATGAAAAACTGTTTTTT
-	-	TRBV6-1	TRBJ1-5	CASRPGEGPIGNQPQHF	TGTGCCAGCAGGCCCGGGGAGGGGCCCATTGGCAATCAGCCCCAGCATTTT
-	many	TRBV29-1	TRBJ2-3	CSVAGTDITDTQYF	TGCAGCGTGGCCGGGACGGATATCACAGATACGCAGTATTTT
-	many	TRBV5-1	TRBJ2-6	CASSLAGAGGANVLTF	TGCGCCAGCAGCTTGGCGGGAGCGGGTGGGGCCAACGTCCTGACTTTC
-	many	TRBV24-1	TRBJ2-2	CATSDPFTGELFF	TGTGCCACCAGTGACCCCTTTACCGGGGAGCTGTTTTTT
TRBD1	many	TRBV20-1	TRBJ2-5	CSAGTAQETQYF	TGCAGTGCTGGGACAGCGCAAGAGACCCAGTACTTC
-	many	TRBV3-1	TRBJ2-5	CASSHTPGPYHQETQYF	TGTGCCAGCAGCCACACCCCGGGGCCCTATCATCAAGAGACCCAGTACTTC
-	few	TRBV3-1	TRBJ1-4	CASTLGQTNEKLFF	TGTGCCAGCACCTTAGGCCAGACTAATGAAAAACTGTTTTTT
TRBD1	many	TRBV28	TRBJ2-7	CASSHAGDRGRLQYF	TGTGCCAGCAGCCATGCCGGGGACAGGGGGCGTTTGCAGTACTTC
-	many	TRBV29-1	TRBJ1-2	CSVASATHYGYTF	TGCAGCGTTGCCAGTGCCACCCACTATGGCTACACCTTC